A selection of T cell receptor beta chains follows, all from one sample in a study of T-cell reconstitution after alpha-beta-depleted transplantation in children. TCRdb fed the PCR reads into MiXCR, producing one record per CDR3 protein. Found here are some 200,000 distinct CDR3 sequences, around 9.2% of them singletons; the top ten hold about a third. The source material was PBMCs, mostly from graft donor cells, sampled 360 days after TCRalphabeta/CD19-depleted stem cell transplant. These receptors all stem from a male patient aged 2 to 10 who had a stem cell transplant for acute myeloid leukemia, so the T cells may come from the graft donor. Both conserved end residues are part of each CDR3. The order of the fields is clone size, V gene, D gene, J gene, CDR3 DNA, CDR3 protein. D genes are given only for firm matches. Only part of the rows carry a size: once, few, many, or a class if the clone is expanded.

>few|TRBV29-1|NA|TRBJ2-3
TGCAGCGTTGGAGGTGCCACAGATACGCAGTATTTT
CSVGGATDTQYF
>many|TRBV27|NA|TRBJ2-1
TGTGCCAGCAGTTTAACCTTATACAATGAGCAGTTCTTC
CASSLTLYNEQFF
>NA|TRBV7-9|NA|TRBJ2-7
TGTGCCAGCAGTCCACCCGGCCTAGCGAACGAGCAGTACTTC
CASSPPGLANEQYF
>many|TRBV10-3|NA|TRBJ2-2
TGTGCCATCCTCCCGTCCATGAACACCGGGGAGCTGTTTTTT
CAILPSMNTGELFF
>NA|TRBV2|NA|TRBJ2-5
TGTGCCAGCAGTGACAGGGCGGAGACCCAGTACTTC
CASSDRAETQYF
>few|TRBV27|NA|TRBJ2-1
TGTGCCAGCAGTTCCACCGGGGCCCGGAATGAGCAGTTCTTC
CASSSTGARNEQFF
>NA|TRBV12-3/TRBV12-4|NA|TRBJ1-2
TGTGCCAGCAGTCGTGACGGGAGATATGGCTACACCTTC
CASSRDGRYGYTF
>NA|TRBV4-1|NA|TRBJ1-3
TGCGCCAGCAGCTTCTGGGGGGTCTCTGGAAACACCATATATTTT
CASSFWGVSGNTIYF
>NA|TRBV7-2|TRBD1|TRBJ2-7
TGTGCCAGCAGCCGGGACAGGGCTTCCTACGAGCAGTACTTC
CASSRDRASYEQYF
>few|TRBV29-1|NA|TRBJ1-3
TGCAGCGTTGAAGATCGTCGGGGACGCTCCTCTGGAAACACCATATATTTT
CSVEDRRGRSSGNTIYF
>many|TRBV20-1|NA|TRBJ2-2
TGCAGTGCAAGACCCACACTCACCGGGGAGCTGTTTTTT
CSARPTLTGELFF
>NA|TRBV6-5|TRBD2|TRBJ2-3
TGTGCCAGCAGTTTCCTCACTAGCGGGAGGGGGCCAGATACGCAGTATTTT
CASSFLTSGRGPDTQYF
>many|TRBV3-1|NA|TRBJ2-1
TGTGCCAGCAGCCGGTTGGGGGGCCAGAGTGAGCAGTTCTTC
CASSRLGGQSEQFF
>many|TRBV10-3|TRBD2|TRBJ2-7
TGTGCCATCAGTGAGTCCTACCCCGGGACTAGCGGCTTTGCTTTCTACGAGCAGTACTTC
CAISESYPGTSGFAFYEQYF
>many|TRBV12-3/TRBV12-4|NA|TRBJ1-5
TGTGCCAGCAGTTTTCGTGGGAATCAGCCCCAGCATTTT
CASSFRGNQPQHF
>many|TRBV7-6|NA|TRBJ1-1
TGTGCCAGCAGCTTCAGGGAGAACACTGAAGCTTTCTTT
CASSFRENTEAFF
>many|TRBV5-1|TRBD2|TRBJ2-1
TGCGCCAGCAGCTTGAAAGCGGGGGGGCTCTATGAGCAGTTCTTC
CASSLKAGGLYEQFF
>NA|TRBV7-9|TRBD2|TRBJ2-2
TGTGCCAGCAGCTCCCGACTAGCGGGATACACCGGGGAGCTGTTTTTT
CASSSRLAGYTGELFF
>many|TRBV29-1|TRBD1|TRBJ1-1
TGCAGCGTTGAACGGCAGGGGGGAGCTTTCTTT
CSVERQGGAFF
>NA|TRBV11-2|NA|TRBJ2-1
TGTGCCAGCAGCTTCACCGTTACCTACAATGAGCAGTTCTTC
CASSFTVTYNEQFF
>NA|TRBV2|NA|TRBJ1-1
TGTGCCCTCTCCGAGCGGACTGAAGCTTTCTTT
CALSERTEAFF
>once|TRBV12-3/TRBV12-4|TRBD2|TRBJ2-1
TGTGCCATCAGTTTAGGACTAGCGGGAGGAGTCAGCTCCTACAATGAGCAGTTCTTC
CAISLGLAGGVSSYNEQFF
>NA|TRBV5-1|NA|TRBJ2-2
TGCGCCAGCTTAGTCGGACCGAACACCGGGGAGCTGTTTTTT
CASLVGPNTGELFF
>NA|TRBV7-3|NA|TRBJ1-1
TGTGCCAGCAGCCCATTTGGGGTTGGCGACACTGAAGCTTTCTTT
CASSPFGVGDTEAFF
>few|TRBV5-5|TRBD2|TRBJ2-7
TGTGCCAGCAGCTTGGAGGTAGCGGGACTTTTCTACGAGCAGTACTTC
CASSLEVAGLFYEQYF
>many|TRBV20-1|TRBD1|TRBJ2-7
TGCAGTGCTAGGCTGACAGGGGACGAGCAGTACTTC
CSARLTGDEQYF
>NA|TRBV6-5|NA|TRBJ2-7
TGTGCCAGCGGCTATCCAGGGTACGAGCAGTACTTC
CASGYPGYEQYF
>few|TRBV12-3/TRBV12-4|TRBD1|TRBJ2-5
TGTGCCAGCAGTTTAAATGGCAGGGGGCTAGGGGAGACCCAGTACTTC
CASSLNGRGLGETQYF
>few|TRBV4-3|TRBD2|TRBJ2-1
TGCGCCAGCAGCGAAAGGACTAGTCGGTCCTACAATGAGCAGTTCTTC
CASSERTSRSYNEQFF
>few|TRBV7-2|NA|TRBJ1-2
TGTGCCAGCAGCTTATCTTGGGCGGATGGCTACACCTTC
CASSLSWADGYTF
>NA|TRBV20-1|TRBD2|TRBJ2-7
TGCAGTGCTCCCCAGGCCCGGGAGGGCCTTCCCGAGCAGTACTTC
CSAPQAREGLPEQYF
>few|TRBV20-1|NA|TRBJ2-1
TGCAGTGGTGGAAGGGCAGCGAACAATGAGCAGTTCTTC
CSGGRAANNEQFF
>NA|TRBV29-1|NA|TRBJ1-2
TGCAGCGTTGAGAGGCTCGGCTTTAACTATGGCTACACCTTC
CSVERLGFNYGYTF
>few|TRBV5-4|TRBD2|TRBJ2-7
TGTGCCAGCAGCTGGGGTGCGGGAGGGTCCTACGAGCAGTACTTC
CASSWGAGGSYEQYF
>many|TRBV25-1|NA|TRBJ2-6
TGTGCCAGCAGTAAAGCAGGCTCTGGGGCCAACGTCCTGACTTTC
CASSKAGSGANVLTF
>few|TRBV12-3/TRBV12-4|TRBD1|TRBJ2-5
TGTGCCAGCAGTTATAACCCAGGGGGAGAGACCCAGTACTTC
CASSYNPGGETQYF
>many|TRBV7-9|NA|TRBJ2-2
TGTGCCAGCAGCTACAGACAGTCCACCGGGGAGCTGTTTTTT
CASSYRQSTGELFF
>many|TRBV7-9|NA|TRBJ1-2
TGTGCCAGCAGCTTAAATCCCCGACAGGATAGGAGCTACACCTTC
CASSLNPRQDRSYTF
>NA|TRBV6-5|TRBD1|TRBJ1-4
TGTGCCAGCAGTTACGTCGGACAGGGGGCGCGGTGGGAAAAACTGTTTTTT
CASSYVGQGARWEKLFF
>many|TRBV5-6|NA|TRBJ1-2
TGTGCCAGCAGCCATGACCCAGGAGGGTACTATGGCTACACCTTC
CASSHDPGGYYGYTF
>many|TRBV15|TRBD1|TRBJ2-7
TGTGCCACCAGCAGGCCCGGGACAGGGGCCTACGAGCAGTACTTC
CATSRPGTGAYEQYF
>few|TRBV7-2|TRBD2|TRBJ2-1
TGTGCCAGCAGCTTAAGTCAGCGGGAGGGGTCCCGCTTC
CASSLSQREGSRF
>many|TRBV12-3/TRBV12-4|TRBD2|TRBJ2-1
TGTGCCAGCAGCCCCGGGACTAGCGGGGGTAACAATGAGCAGTTCTTC
CASSPGTSGGNNEQFF
>NA|TRBV12-3/TRBV12-4|NA|TRBJ2-7
TGTGCCAGCAGTTTTGGAGGGACTCCCTACGAGCAGTACTTC
CASSFGGTPYEQYF
>few|TRBV12-3/TRBV12-4|TRBD2|TRBJ2-1
TGTGCCAGCAGTGTCGGGACTACCCTCTTTGGTGAGCAGTTCTTC
CASSVGTTLFGEQFF
>few|TRBV2|NA|TRBJ2-7
TGTGCCAGCGGTGGCTTGGCCTACGAGCAGTACTTC
CASGGLAYEQYF
>NA|TRBV29-1|NA|TRBJ1-1
TGCAGCGTTGGGTCGGGAGCTGAAGCTTTCTTT
CSVGSGAEAFF